The 31 T cell receptor beta chains below were found in one sample sequenced in a study of cytomegalovirus exposure and HLA in healthy donors. Primers: 60 Vbeta forward and 13 Jbeta reverse. Produced via immunoSEQ multiplex PCR; TCRdb's table is partial and in-frame only. The profile shows under 250,000 clones, over 70% of them singletons. Input material: PBMCs. Source of these receptors: a woman aged 60-75 years in good health and CMV-seropositive.

The chain uses TRBV7-9 and TRBJ1-4; D uncertain. V was shortened by 3 bases and J by 0 bases, with 8 bases between the two germline ends. The CDR3 is 15 amino acids. Germline assignment: CDR1 SEHNR and CDR2 FQNEAQ (reference sequence). The CDR3 nucleotides read TGTGCCAGCAGCTTCTGGGCTGCAACTAATGAAAAACTGTTTTTT. Residues: CASSFWAATNEKLFF.

This chain links TRBV5-1 with TRBJ2-1; 13 bases are shared with TRBD2. The CDR3 totals 18 residues. Germline trimming cut 0 bases from V and 7 bases from J; bases unmatched to any gene: 10. The germline V gene encodes CDR1 SGHRS and CDR2 YFSETQ. CDR3 coding DNA: TGCGCCAGCAGCTTGGTACTAGCGGGAGGGCCGGTGGGAAATGAGCAGTTCTTC. It is translated as CASSLVLAGGPVGNEQFF.

The chain links TRBV28 to TRBJ1-5, with D possibly TRBD1 on 6 matching bases. This CDR3 has 16 residues. Germline V CDR1 and CDR2: MDHEN, SYDVKM. V gave up 5 bases and J gave up 0 bases, with 14 bases separating them. CDR3 bases: TGTGCCAGCAGTCTATCGACAGGTTTTAGCAATCAGCCCCAGCATTTT. Protein product: CASSLSTGFSNQPQHF.

The V gene is TRBV5-1, the J gene TRBJ2-1, with a possible D match to TRBD2 (5 bases). Germline lookup yields CDR1 SGHRS and CDR2 YFSETQ. The germline V and J ends were trimmed by 3 bases and 5 bases, with 15 bases remaining between them. There are 15 residues in the CDR3. The CDR3 reads CASSSGVAMNNEQFF. CDR3 DNA: TGCGCCAGCAGCTCCGGTGTAGCGATGAACAATGAGCAGTTCTTC.

The V call is TRBV4-2, the J call TRBJ2-7; 8 bases match TRBD2. Germline V gene data show CDR1 as LGHNA and CDR2 as YNFKEQ. The CDR3 covers 18 residues. Trimming cost V 2 bases and J 2 bases; bases outside gene matches: 14. The CDR3 coding sequence is TGTGCCAGCAGCCAATGGCGAGCGGGAGAGAGGGCGGCCTACGAGCAGTACTTC. It is translated as CASSQWRAGERAAYEQYF.

This chain joins TRBV7-9 and TRBJ2-4, with 13 bases that match TRBD2. V trimming: 5 bases; J trimming: 6 bases; junction bases outside the gene matches: 4. Germline lookup yields CDR1 SEHNR and CDR2 FQNEAQ (reference sequence). This CDR3 region has 15 residues. CDR3 sequence: CASSRTSGSGNIQYF. The CDR3 DNA sequence: TGTGCCAGCAGCCGGACTAGCGGGAGTGGAAACATTCAGTACTTC. The whole variable domain, remainder taken from reference TRBV7-9 and TRBJ2-4, is DTGVSQNPRHKITKRGQNVTFRCDPISEHNRLYWYRQTLGQGPEFLTYFQNEAQLEKSRLLSDRFSAERPKGSFSTLEIQRTEQGDSAMYLCASSRTSGSGNIQYFGAGTRLSVL.

This clone appeared a few times. The genes are TRBV18 and TRBJ2-1; D is possibly TRBD2 (6 bases). This CDR3 contains 15 residues. Germline V gene data show CDR1 as KGHSH and CDR2 as LQKENI. V was trimmed by 0 bases and J by 4 bases, leaving 10 bases between them. The CDR3 DNA reads as TGTGCCAGCTCACCACCGTCAGGGAGGTACAATGAGCAGTTCTTC. Encoded protein: CASSPPSGRYNEQFF.

This chain connects TRBV27 to TRBJ2-7; D gene ambiguous. This CDR3 has 13 amino acids. CDR1 MNHEY and CDR2 SMNVEV come from the germline V gene (reference sequence). The V end was cut by 1 base, the J end by 2 bases, with 6 bases between. Written as DNA, the CDR3 is TGTGCCAGCAGTTTATGGCCTCCCTACGAGCAGTACTTC. This translates into CASSLWPPYEQYF.

This clone was recorded a few times. This sequence joins TRBV28 and TRBJ1-6; no clear D. The V and J ends lost 2 bases and 9 bases respectively, with 8 bases between them. This CDR3 comprises 13 residues. Germline V gives CDR1 MDHEN, CDR2 SYDVKM. In DNA form, the CDR3 reads TGTGCCAGCAGTTTAGCAAGTAGTTCACCCCTCCACTTT. Translated, it gives CASSLASSSPLHF.

This clone was seen a handful of times. The chain joins TRBV28 to TRBJ1-5, with D unclear. The CDR3 spans 11 residues. Germline CDR1 and CDR2: MDHEN and SYDVKM. The V end was cut by 6 bases, the J end by 4 bases, with 4 bases between. CDR3 sequence (DNA): TGTGCCAGCAGACTAAATCAGCCCCAGCATTTT. Amino acid sequence: CASRLNQPQHF.

The gene calls are TRBV7-9 and TRBJ2-1; D gene ambiguous. V lost 4 bases and J lost 0, with 4 bases in between. Germline V gene lookup returns CDR1 SEHNR and CDR2 FQNEAQ (reference sequence). CDR3 length equals 13 residues. The CDR3 DNA reads TGTGCCAGCAGCTACAGCTCCTACAATGAGCAGTTCTTC. Its translation: CASSYSSYNEQFF. Complete variable domain (other parts from reference TRBV7-9 and TRBJ2-1): DTGVSQNPRHKITKRGQNVTFRCDPISEHNRLYWYRQTLGQGPEFLTYFQNEAQLEKSRLLSDRFSAERPKGSFSTLEIQRTEQGDSAMYLCASSYSSYNEQFFGPGTRLTVL.

The chain couples TRBV2 to TRBJ2-7, with 8 bases aligning to TRBD2. There are 15 residues in the CDR3. V lost 0 bases to trimming and J lost 6 bases; unmatched junction nucleotides: 7. Germline CDR1 SNHLY, CDR2 FYNNEI. This CDR3 is CASSEASSGSTEQYF. In nucleotides, the CDR3 is TGTGCCAGCAGTGAAGCGAGCAGCGGGAGTACCGAGCAGTACTTC.

This clone occurred a few times. The chain carries TRBV5-4 and TRBJ2-5; D is possibly TRBD2 (6 bases). The DNA end favors TRBJ2-7, so the J call may be wrong. The CDR3 loop spans 15 amino acids. Germline V gene sequence: CDR1 SGHNT, CDR2 YYREEE (reference sequence). CDR3 sequence: CASSLDPGAGYEQYF. CDR3 nucleotide sequence: TGTGCCAGCAGCTTGGATCCTGGGGCGGGATACGAGCAGTACTTC.

The chain employs TRBV6-4 and TRBJ2-7, with 13 nucleotides matching TRBD2. Looked up from germline, CDR1 is MRHNA and CDR2 is SNTAGT. V lost 10 bases, J lost 4 bases, and 7 bases stayed unmatched. The CDR3 sequence is 14 residues long. This CDR3 reads CAIGPGLAGYEQYF. CDR3 nucleotide sequence: TGTGCCATTGGACCGGGACTAGCGGGATACGAGCAGTACTTC.

Notes on this clone: The same CDR3 also results from other DNA sequences found in this sample. This chain links TRBV18 with TRBJ1-1; TRBD1 might be the D (6 bases). The V end was cut by 3 bases, the J end by 0 bases, with 8 bases between. The length of the CDR3 is 14 residues. Germline assignment: CDR1 KGHSH and CDR2 LQKENI. The CDR3: CASSPDRVNTEAFF. CDR3 DNA: TGTGCCAGCTCACCGGACAGAGTGAACACTGAAGCTTTCTTT.

The rearrangement links TRBV28 to TRBJ1-5; D not certain. The CDR3 runs to 15 residues. V shed 6 bases and J shed 5 bases, with 17 bases lying between them. Germline-derived CDR1 and CDR2 are MDHEN and SYDVKM. The CDR3 nucleotides are TGTGCCAGCAGCCCGGGAAGTATCGGGGATCAGCCCCAGCATTTT. Protein product: CASSPGSIGDQPQHF.

V gene TRBV5-1 combines with J gene TRBJ2-5; TRBD1 agrees at 8 bases. The V and J ends lost 3 bases and 2 bases, in that order; junction bases with no gene match: 6. The germline V gene has CDR1 SGHRS and CDR2 YFSETQ. This CDR3 is built from 15 residues. Here the CDR3 reads CASSSDRGIQETQYF. The CDR3, as DNA: TGCGCCAGCAGCTCCGACAGGGGCATTCAAGAGACCCAGTACTTC. Combining the CDR3 with reference TRBV5-1 and TRBJ2-5 gives the whole variable domain KAGVTQTPRYLIKTRGQQVTLSCSPISGHRSVSWYQQTPGQGLQFLFEYFSETQRNKGNFPGRFSGRQFSNSRSEMNVSTLELGDSALYLCASSSDRGIQETQYFGPGTRLLVL.

The CDR3 sequence is CASSLVPAGSSSYEQYF. The CDR3 DNA follows: TGTGCCAGCAGCTTAGTTCCGGCGGGATCCTCCTCCTACGAGCAGTACTTC. The rearrangement joins TRBV7-8 to TRBJ2-5; a possible D gene is TRBD2 (6 bases). With the DNA end fitting TRBJ2-7 better, the J assignment may be wrong. CDR3 length equals 17 residues. The germline V gene has CDR1 SGHVS and CDR2 FQNEAQ.

This clone was seen a single time. The J gene is TRBJ2-5, the V gene TRBV12-2; the D call of TRBD2 is as the table states it, not checked on the DNA. TRBV12-2 is assigned pseudogene status. The CDR3 has 17 residues. CDR3 bases: TGTGCAAGTCGCTCCTTGCCGGGCGGGAGGGCCGAAGGGACCCAGTACTTC. Amino acid sequence: CASRSLPGGRAEGTQYF.

In its sample, this clone was seen a few times. The chain recombines TRBV9 with TRBJ2-7; D gene uncertain. The CDR3 is 17 amino acids. Germline V CDR1 and CDR2: SGDLS, YYNGEE. The V and J ends lost 3 bases and 2 bases respectively, with 21 bases between them. CDR3 amino acids: CASSAGLDPLKAYEQYF. The CDR3 DNA sequence: TGTGCCAGCAGCGCGGGTCTAGACCCCCTAAAGGCCTACGAGCAGTACTTC.

This sequence joins TRBV20-1 and TRBJ2-1; no clear D. The CDR3 runs to 9 residues. Germline CDR1 reads DFQATT; CDR2 reads SNEGSKA (reference sequence). Trimming pared 1 base from V and 12 bases from J, leaving 4 bases between. CDR3 sequence: CSARAGQFF. The CDR3 DNA follows: TGCAGTGCTAGAGCGGGGCAGTTCTTC.

In its sample, this clone was seen a few times. This sequence joins TRBV6-6 and TRBJ1-3, with D unresolved. The germline V gene encodes CDR1 MNHNY and CDR2 SVGAGI (reference sequence). Trimming left V 7 bases short and J 4 bases short, with 14 bases between. CDR3 length: 14 residues. The DNA of the CDR3 is TGTGCCAGCATCATAGGAGGTTCCGGAAACACCATATATTTT. Its protein is CASIIGGSGNTIYF.

This chain links TRBV7-9 with TRBJ1-5, with 9 positions matching TRBD1. This CDR3 has 14 residues. Germline assignment: CDR1 SEHNR and CDR2 FQNEAQ (reference sequence). V dropped 7 bases and J dropped 2; count of bases not matched to a gene: 3. The CDR3 DNA sequence: TGTGCCAGCACACGGACAGGGGGCAATCAGCCCCAGCATTTT. Amino acid sequence: CASTRTGGNQPQHF. The variable domain in full, with the rest retrieved from reference TRBV7-9 and TRBJ1-5, is DTGVSQNPRHKITKRGQNVTFRCDPISEHNRLYWYRQTLGQGPEFLTYFQNEAQLEKSRLLSDRFSAERPKGSFSTLEIQRTEQGDSAMYLCASTRTGGNQPQHFGDGTRLSIL.

The gene calls are TRBV5-1 and TRBJ2-1, with 7 bases identical to TRBD2. The J segment lost 5 bases and the V segment lost 0 bases, leaving 2 bases of the junction unmatched. CDR1 and CDR2 from the germline V gene are SGHRS and YFSETQ. The CDR3 runs 14 residues. Here the CDR3 reads CASSLAGRHNEQFF. The CDR3 DNA follows: TGCGCCAGCAGCTTGGCCGGGAGGCACAATGAGCAGTTCTTC.

This clone has more than one count but fewer than ten. In DNA, the CDR3 is TGCGCCAGCAGCTCTTACAGGGAAAGCCCCGAGCAGTACTTC. It codes for CASSSYRESPEQYF. The chain links TRBV5-1 to TRBJ2-7, with D possibly being TRBD1 (6 bases). CDR1 is SGHRS, CDR2 YFSETQ, per germline. The CDR3 has 14 amino acids. The V gene lost 3 bases and the J gene lost 6 bases, with 16 bases spanning the gap.

The chain joins TRBV5-4 to TRBJ2-7, with D perhaps matching TRBD2 (6 bases). V lost 10 bases to trimming and J lost 0 bases, with 17 bases between them. This CDR3 has 14 residues. Germline values: CDR1 SGHNT, CDR2 YYREEE (reference sequence). In nucleotides, the CDR3 is TGTGCCTGCGGGCGGGGCGGGCCCTCCTACGAGCAGTACTTC. This codes for CACGRGGPSYEQYF.

This chain connects TRBV5-1 to TRBJ2-3; no reliable D call. V was clipped by 0 bases and J by 0 bases, with 5 bases between them. Germline V gene data show CDR1 as SGHRS and CDR2 as YFSETQ. This CDR3 is built from 14 residues. CDR3 bases: TGCGCCAGCAGCTTGGGGCCCAGCACAGATACGCAGTATTTT. Translated, it gives CASSLGPSTDTQYF.

The chain combines TRBV30 with TRBJ2-1, with 9 bases lining up with TRBD2. V gave up 2 bases and J gave up 7 bases; unmatched junction bases: 24. The CDR3 consists of 20 residues. Germline V CDR1 and CDR2: GTSNPN, SVGIG (reference sequence). CDR3 bases: TGTGCCTGGAGTAAACCCTTGGGGTGGGCTGGCGGGAGGGCGAGAAATGAGCAGTTCTTC. This encodes CAWSKPLGWAGGRARNEQFF. Together with reference TRBV30 and TRBJ2-1, the CDR3 gives the full variable domain: SQTIHQWPATLVQPVGSPLSLECTVEGTSNPNLYWYRQAAGRGLQLLFYSVGIGQISSEVPQNLSASRPQDRQFILSSKKLLLSDSGFYLCAWSKPLGWAGGRARNEQFFGPGTRLTVL.

The chain recombines TRBV5-1 with TRBJ2-3, with 8 nucleotides matching TRBD2. The trim removed 4 bases at V and 0 bases at J, leaving 1 base unmatched. Germline loops: CDR1 SGHRS, CDR2 YFSETQ. The CDR3 consists of 14 residues. The chain's CDR3 is CASSGGRSTDTQYF. The CDR3 DNA sequence: TGCGCCAGCAGCGGCGGGAGGAGCACAGATACGCAGTATTTT.

This clone was observed once. The rearrangement uses TRBV5-8 and TRBJ2-1, with 8 positions matching TRBD1. The CDR3 runs 15 residues. Germline CDR1 and CDR2: SGHTS and YDEGEE. The trim removed 9 bases at V and 4 bases at J, leaving 12 bases unmatched. CDR3 region: CANTQGASVYNEQFF. The CDR3 coding sequence is TGTGCCAATACGCAGGGGGCTAGCGTGTACAATGAGCAGTTCTTC.

The chain links TRBV7-3 to TRBJ1-2, with 10 bases lining up with TRBD1. Trimming cost V 5 bases and J 3 bases; bases outside gene matches: 3. CDR1 SGHTA and CDR2 FQGTGA come from the germline V gene. CDR3 length: 14 amino acids. The CDR3 reads CASSRTGGDYGYTF. Here the CDR3 DNA reads TGTGCCAGCAGCCGGACAGGGGGGGACTATGGCTACACCTTC.